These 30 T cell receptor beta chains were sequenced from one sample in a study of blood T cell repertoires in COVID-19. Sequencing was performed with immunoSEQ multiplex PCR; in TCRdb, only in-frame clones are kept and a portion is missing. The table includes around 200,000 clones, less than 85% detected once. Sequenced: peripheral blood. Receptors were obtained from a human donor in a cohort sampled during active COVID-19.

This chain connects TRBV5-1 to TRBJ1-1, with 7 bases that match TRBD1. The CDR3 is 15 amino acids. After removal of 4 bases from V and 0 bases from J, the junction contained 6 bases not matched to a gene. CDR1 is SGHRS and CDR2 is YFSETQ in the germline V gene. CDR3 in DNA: TGCGCCAGCAGCAGACAGGGAGTAATGAACACTGAAGCTTTCTTT. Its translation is CASSRQGVMNTEAFF.

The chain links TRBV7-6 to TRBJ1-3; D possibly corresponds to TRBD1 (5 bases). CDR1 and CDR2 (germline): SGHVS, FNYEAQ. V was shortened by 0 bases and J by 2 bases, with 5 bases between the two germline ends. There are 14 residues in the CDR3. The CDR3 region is CASSLAGAGNTIYF. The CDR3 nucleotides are TGTGCCAGCAGCTTAGCAGGGGCTGGAAACACCATATATTTT. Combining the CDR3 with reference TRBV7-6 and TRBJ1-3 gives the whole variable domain GAGVSQSPRYKVTKRGQDVALRCDPISGHVSLYWYRQALGQGPEFLTYFNYEAQQDKSGLPNDRFSAERPEGSISTLTIQRTEQRDSAMYRCASSLAGAGNTIYFGEGSWLTVV.

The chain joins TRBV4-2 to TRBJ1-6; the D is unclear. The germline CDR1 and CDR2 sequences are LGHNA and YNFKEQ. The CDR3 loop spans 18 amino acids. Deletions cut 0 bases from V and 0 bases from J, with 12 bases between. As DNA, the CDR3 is TGTGCCAGCAGCCAAGATCTTCTAGACTTCTCCTATAATTCACCCCTCCACTTT. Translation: CASSQDLLDFSYNSPLHF.

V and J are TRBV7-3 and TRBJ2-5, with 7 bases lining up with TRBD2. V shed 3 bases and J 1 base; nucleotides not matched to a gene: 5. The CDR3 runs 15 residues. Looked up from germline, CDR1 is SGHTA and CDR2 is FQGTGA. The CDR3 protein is CASSLGGGLQETQYF. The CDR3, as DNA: TGTGCCAGCAGCTTGGGCGGGGGACTCCAAGAGACCCAGTACTTC.

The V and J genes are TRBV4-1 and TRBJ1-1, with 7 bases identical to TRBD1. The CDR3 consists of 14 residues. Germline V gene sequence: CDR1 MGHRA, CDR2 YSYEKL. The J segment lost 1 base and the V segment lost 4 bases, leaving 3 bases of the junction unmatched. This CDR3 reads CASSLQGGNTEAFF. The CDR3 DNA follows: TGCGCCAGCAGCCTGCAGGGGGGGAACACTGAAGCTTTCTTT.

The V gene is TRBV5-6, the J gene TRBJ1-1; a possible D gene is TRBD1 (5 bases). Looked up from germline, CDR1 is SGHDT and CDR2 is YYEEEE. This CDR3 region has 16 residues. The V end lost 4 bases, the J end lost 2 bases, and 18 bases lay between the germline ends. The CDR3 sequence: CASSRLGARTNTEAFF. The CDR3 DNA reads TGTGCCAGCAGCCGGCTAGGGGCTAGAACTAACACTGAAGCTTTCTTT. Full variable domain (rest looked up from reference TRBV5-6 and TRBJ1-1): DAGVTQSPTHLIKTRGQQVTLRCSPKSGHDTVSWYQQALGQGPQFIFQYYEEEERQRGNFPDRFSGHQFPNYSSELNVNALLLGDSALYLCASSRLGARTNTEAFFGQGTRLTVV.

CDR3 region: CASSEQGGNQPQHF. In nucleotides, the CDR3 is TGTGCCAGCAGTGAACAGGGAGGGAATCAGCCCCAGCATTTT. The chain combines TRBV25-1 with TRBJ1-5, with D perhaps TRBD1 (5 bases). V lost 2 bases to trimming and J lost 4 bases, with 9 bases between them. The germline V gene encodes CDR1 MGHDK and CDR2 SYGVNS. The CDR3 runs to 14 residues.

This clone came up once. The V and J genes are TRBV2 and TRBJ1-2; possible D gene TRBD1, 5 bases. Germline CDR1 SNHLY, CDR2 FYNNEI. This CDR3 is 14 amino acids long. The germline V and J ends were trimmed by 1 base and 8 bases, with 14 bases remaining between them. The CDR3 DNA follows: TGTGCCAGCAGTGAAGGCAGGGCGCTCGGGGGCTACACCTTC. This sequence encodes CASSEGRALGGYTF.

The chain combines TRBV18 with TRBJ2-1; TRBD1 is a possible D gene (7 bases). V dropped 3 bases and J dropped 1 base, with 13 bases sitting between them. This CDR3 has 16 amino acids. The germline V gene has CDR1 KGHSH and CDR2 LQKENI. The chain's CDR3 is CASSPQTGRSYNEQFF. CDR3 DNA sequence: TGTGCCAGCTCACCCCAGACAGGGAGGTCCTACAATGAGCAGTTCTTC.

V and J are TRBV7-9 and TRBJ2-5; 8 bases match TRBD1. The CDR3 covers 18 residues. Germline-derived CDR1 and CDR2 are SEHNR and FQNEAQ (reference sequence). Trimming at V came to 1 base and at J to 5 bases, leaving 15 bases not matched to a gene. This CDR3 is CASSLGAGGALTRETQYF. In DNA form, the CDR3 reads TGTGCCAGCAGCTTAGGGGCAGGGGGCGCTCTCACCAGGGAGACCCAGTACTTC.

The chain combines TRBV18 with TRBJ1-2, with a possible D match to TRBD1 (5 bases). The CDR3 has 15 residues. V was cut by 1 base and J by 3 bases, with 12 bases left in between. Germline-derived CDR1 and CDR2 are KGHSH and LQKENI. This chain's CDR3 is CASSPRGTRDYGYTF. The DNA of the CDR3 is TGTGCCAGCTCACCACGCGGGACGAGGGACTATGGCTACACCTTC.

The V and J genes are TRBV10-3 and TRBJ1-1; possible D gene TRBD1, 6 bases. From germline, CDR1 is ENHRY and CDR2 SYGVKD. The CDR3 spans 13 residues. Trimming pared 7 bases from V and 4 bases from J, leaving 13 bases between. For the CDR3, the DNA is TGTGCCATCAACGGTGTGGGGGCCACTGAAGCTTTCTTT. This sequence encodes CAINGVGATEAFF.

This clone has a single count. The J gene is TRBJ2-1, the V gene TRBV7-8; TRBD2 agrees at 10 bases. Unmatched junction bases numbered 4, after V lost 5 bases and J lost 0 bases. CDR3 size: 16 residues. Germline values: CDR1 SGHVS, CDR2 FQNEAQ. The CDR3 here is CASSGSGGSSYNEQFF. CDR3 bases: TGTGCCAGCAGCGGTAGCGGGGGGAGCTCCTACAATGAGCAGTTCTTC.

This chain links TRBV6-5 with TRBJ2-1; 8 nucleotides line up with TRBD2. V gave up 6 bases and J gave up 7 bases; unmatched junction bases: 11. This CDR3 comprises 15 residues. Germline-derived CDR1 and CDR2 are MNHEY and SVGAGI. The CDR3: CASSQTAGGANEQFF. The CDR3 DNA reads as TGTGCCAGCAGCCAGACTGCGGGGGGAGCGAATGAGCAGTTCTTC.

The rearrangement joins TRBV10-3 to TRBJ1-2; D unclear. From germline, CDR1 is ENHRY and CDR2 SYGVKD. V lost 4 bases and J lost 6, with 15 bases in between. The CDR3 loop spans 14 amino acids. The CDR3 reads CAISGSAAENGYTF. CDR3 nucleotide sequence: TGTGCCATCAGTGGGTCGGCGGCGGAAAATGGCTACACCTTC.

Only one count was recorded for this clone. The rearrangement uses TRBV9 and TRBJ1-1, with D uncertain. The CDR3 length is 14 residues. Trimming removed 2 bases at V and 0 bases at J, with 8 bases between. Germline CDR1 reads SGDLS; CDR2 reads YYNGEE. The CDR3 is CASSVGELNTEAFF. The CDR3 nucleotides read TGTGCCAGCAGCGTCGGGGAGTTGAACACTGAAGCTTTCTTT.

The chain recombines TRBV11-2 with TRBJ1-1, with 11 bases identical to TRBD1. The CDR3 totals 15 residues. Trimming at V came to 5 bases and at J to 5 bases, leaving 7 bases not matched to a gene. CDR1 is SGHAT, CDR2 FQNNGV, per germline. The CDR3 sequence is CASSPWDRGLTEAFF. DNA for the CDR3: TGTGCCAGCAGCCCGTGGGACAGGGGGTTGACTGAAGCTTTCTTT. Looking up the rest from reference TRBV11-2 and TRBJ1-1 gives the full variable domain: EAGVAQSPRYKIIEKRQSVAFWCNPISGHATLYWYQQILGQGPKLLIQFQNNGVVDDSQLPKDRFSAERLKGVDSTLKIQPAKLEDSAVYLCASSPWDRGLTEAFFGQGTRLTVV.

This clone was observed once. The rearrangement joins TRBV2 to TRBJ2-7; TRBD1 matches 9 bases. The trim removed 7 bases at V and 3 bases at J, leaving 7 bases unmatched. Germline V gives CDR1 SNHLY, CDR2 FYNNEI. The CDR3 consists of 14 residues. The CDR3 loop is CASTVDRGDYEQYF. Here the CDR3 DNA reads TGTGCCAGCACCGTCGACAGGGGGGACTACGAGCAGTACTTC.

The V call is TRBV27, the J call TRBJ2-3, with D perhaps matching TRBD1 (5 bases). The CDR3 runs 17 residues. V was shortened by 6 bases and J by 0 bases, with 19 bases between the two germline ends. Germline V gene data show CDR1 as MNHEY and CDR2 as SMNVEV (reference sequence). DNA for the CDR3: TGTGCCAGCAGCCAGCCCTTCAGGACACGCAGCACAGATACGCAGTATTTT. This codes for CASSQPFRTRSTDTQYF.

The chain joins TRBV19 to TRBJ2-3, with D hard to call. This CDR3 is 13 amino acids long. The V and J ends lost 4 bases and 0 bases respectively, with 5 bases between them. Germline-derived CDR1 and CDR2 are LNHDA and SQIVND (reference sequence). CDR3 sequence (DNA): TGTGCCAGTAGTACTTCTAGCACAGATACGCAGTATTTT. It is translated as CASSTSSTDTQYF. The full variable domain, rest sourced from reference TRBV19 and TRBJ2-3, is DGGITQSPKYLFRKEGQNVTLSCEQNLNHDAMYWYRQDPGQGLRLIYYSQIVNDFQKGDIAEGYSVSREKKESFPLTVTSAQKNPTAFYLCASSTSSTDTQYFGPGTRLTVL.

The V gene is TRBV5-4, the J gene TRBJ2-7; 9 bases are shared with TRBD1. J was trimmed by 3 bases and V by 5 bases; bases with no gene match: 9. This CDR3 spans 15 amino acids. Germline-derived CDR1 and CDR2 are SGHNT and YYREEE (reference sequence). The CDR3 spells CASSHTGTGRYEQYF. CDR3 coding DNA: TGTGCCAGCAGTCATACCGGGACAGGGCGCTACGAGCAGTACTTC. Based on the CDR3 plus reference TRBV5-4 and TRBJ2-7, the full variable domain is ETGVTQSPTHLIKTRGQQVTLRCSSQSGHNTVSWYQQALGQGPQFIFQYYREEENGRGNFPPRFSGLQFPNYSSELNVNALELDDSALYLCASSHTGTGRYEQYFGPGTRLTVT.

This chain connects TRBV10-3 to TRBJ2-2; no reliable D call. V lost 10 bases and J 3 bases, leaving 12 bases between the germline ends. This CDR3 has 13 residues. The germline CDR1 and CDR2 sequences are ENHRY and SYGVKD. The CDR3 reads CAKSKIDTGELFF. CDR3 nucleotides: TGTGCCAAAAGTAAGATAGACACCGGGGAGCTGTTTTTT.

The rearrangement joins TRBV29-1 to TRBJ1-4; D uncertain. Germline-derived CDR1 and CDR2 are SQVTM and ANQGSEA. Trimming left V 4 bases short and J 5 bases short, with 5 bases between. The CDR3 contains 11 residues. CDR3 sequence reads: CSVAHNEKLFF. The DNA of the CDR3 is TGCAGCGTTGCACACAATGAAAAACTGTTTTTT.

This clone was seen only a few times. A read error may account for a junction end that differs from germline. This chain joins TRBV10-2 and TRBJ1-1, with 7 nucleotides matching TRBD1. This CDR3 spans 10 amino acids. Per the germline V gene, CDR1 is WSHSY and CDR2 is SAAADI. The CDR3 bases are TGCGCCAGCAGTGACGGGACAGTACGATTT. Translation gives CASSDGTVRF.

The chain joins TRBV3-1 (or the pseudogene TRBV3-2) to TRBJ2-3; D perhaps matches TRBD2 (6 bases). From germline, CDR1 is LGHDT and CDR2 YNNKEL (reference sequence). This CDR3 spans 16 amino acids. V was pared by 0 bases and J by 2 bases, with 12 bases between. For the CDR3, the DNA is TGTGCCAGCAGCCAAGATCGAGGAGGGGCCACAGATACGCAGTATTTT. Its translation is CASSQDRGGATDTQYF.

CDR3 in DNA: TGCGCCAGCAGCTCGGGTAATAGACAGGGAGGCACTGAAGCTTTCTTT. Protein: CASSSGNRQGGTEAFF. This chain connects TRBV5-1 to TRBJ1-1; 7 nucleotides line up with TRBD1. Germline trimming cut 3 bases from V and 4 bases from J; bases unmatched to any gene: 12. CDR3 length equals 16 residues. Germline V gives CDR1 SGHRS, CDR2 YFSETQ.

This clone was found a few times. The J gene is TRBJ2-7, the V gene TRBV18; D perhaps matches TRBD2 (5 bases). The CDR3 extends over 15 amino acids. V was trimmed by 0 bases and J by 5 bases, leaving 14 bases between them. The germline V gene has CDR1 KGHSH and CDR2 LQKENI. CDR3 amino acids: CASSPPGKGRDEQYF. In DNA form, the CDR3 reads TGTGCCAGCTCACCACCCGGGAAGGGAAGGGACGAGCAGTACTTC.

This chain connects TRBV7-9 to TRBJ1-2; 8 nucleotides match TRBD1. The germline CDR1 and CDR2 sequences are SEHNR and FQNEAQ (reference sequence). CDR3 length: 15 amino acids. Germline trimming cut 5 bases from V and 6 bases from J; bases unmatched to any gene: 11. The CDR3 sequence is CASSTVRTGQDGYTF. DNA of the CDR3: TGTGCCAGCAGCACGGTCCGGACAGGGCAGGATGGCTACACCTTC.

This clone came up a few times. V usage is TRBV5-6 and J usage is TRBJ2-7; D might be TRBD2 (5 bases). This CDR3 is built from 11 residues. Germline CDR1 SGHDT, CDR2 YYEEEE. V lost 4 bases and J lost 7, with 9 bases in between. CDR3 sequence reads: CASSNGVEQYF. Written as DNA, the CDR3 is TGTGCCAGCAGCAACGGGGTAGAGCAGTACTTC.

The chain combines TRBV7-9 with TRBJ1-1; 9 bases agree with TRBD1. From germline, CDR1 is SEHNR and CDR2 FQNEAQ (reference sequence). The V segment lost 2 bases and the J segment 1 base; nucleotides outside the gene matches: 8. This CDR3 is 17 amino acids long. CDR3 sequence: CASSLKQGAARNTEAFF. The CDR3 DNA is TGTGCCAGCAGCTTAAAACAGGGGGCCGCTAGGAACACTGAAGCTTTCTTT.